This T cell receptor beta chain was identified in a study of response to subunit inactivated influenza vaccine. Findings of the study overall: There was a suggestion from the authors that each seasonal influenza vaccination recruits few new T cells.

One entry per CDR3 protein, called by TCRdb with MiXCR from the RT-PCR reads. This sample has roughly 670,000 distinct CDR3 sequences, with 14% found just once. In the case of this clonotype: Its target is unknown.

The CDR3 length is 16 residues. In germline, CDR1 is SGHAT, CDR2 FQNNGV. V gave up 5 bases and J gave up 7 bases; unmatched junction bases: 9. This chain connects TRBV11-2 to TRBJ1-6, with 9 bases lining up with TRBD1. The sequencing used PBMCs from blood, collected roughly 2 weeks before vaccination. The TCR originated in a man aged 45 to 65 who received an inactivated influenza vaccine. The CDR3 DNA is TGTGCCAGCAGCCCTGGGACAGGGCGGACGAATTCACCCCTCCACTTT. This translates into CASSPGTGRTNSPLHF.